The clone carrying this T cell receptor beta chain has a handful of counts. Germline loops: CDR1 SGHNT, CDR2 YYREEE (reference sequence). V was cut by 4 bases and J by 8 bases, with 15 bases left in between. This CDR3 has 13 residues. This record comes from a study of early T cells in non-severe SARS-CoV-2 infection. The overall study: The chains were unpaired, and the sequenced material was bulk RNA from unsorted whole blood.

Unique molecular identifiers (one per individual cDNA molecule) were attached. MiXCR was run by TCRdb on the 5' RACE reads, yielding one entry per CDR3 protein. This sample has tens of thousands of distinct CDR3 sequences, with more than 5% found just once. The sample comprised whole blood. The sequence was collected from an adult who was a healthcare worker with PCR-confirmed SARS-CoV-2 infection or an uninfected control (not recorded which). The V call is TRBV5-4, the J call TRBJ1-1; D not resolved. CDR3 DNA: TGTGCCAGCAGCCCCCTCGGATCGGGGGAAGCTTTCTTT. It specifies CASSPLGSGEAFF.